The 28 T cell receptor beta chains given below trace back to one sample, sequenced in a study of human T cells and chemical hapten exposure. TCRdb re-analysed the RACE reads in MiXCR, keeping a single row per CDR3 protein. The sample contains fewer than 350,000 distinct CDR3 sequences, roughly 7.7% of which appear only once. Time point specified: pre-sensitization, week 0. Regarding treatment: therapeutic diphenylcyclopropenone sensitization with weekly scalp DPC. The sample in question was whole blood, obtained in connection with sensitization to the hapten diphenylcyclopropenone (DPC). The receptor set was obtained from a young man with alopecia areata. Some clones in this sample may be carry-over from other donors' samples.

The rearrangement joins TRBV7-9 to TRBJ1-5, with D uncertain. The germline V gene has CDR1 SEHNR and CDR2 FQNEAQ (reference sequence). CDR3 length: 15 amino acids. Trimming took 5 bases from V and 2 from J, leaving 13 bases between them. CDR3 amino acids: CASSPGPPGNQPQHF. The CDR3 nucleotides are TGTGCCAGCAGCCCAGGCCCCCCGGGCAATCAGCCCCAGCATTTT.

The chain combines TRBV9 with TRBJ2-3; 8 bases line up with TRBD2. Germline CDR1 is SGDLS and CDR2 is YYNGEE. Losses at the gene ends were 3 bases for V and 15 bases for J; bases not matched to a gene: 12. This CDR3 comprises 13 residues. CDR3 coding DNA: TGTGCCAGCAGCGCCACACCGGGACTAGAGGGATATTTT. This translates into CASSATPGLEGYF.

This clonotype was seen a few times. This rearrangement joins TRBV28 to TRBJ2-4; unclear D gene. V was trimmed by 3 bases and J by 0 bases, leaving 12 bases between them. Germline V gene sequence: CDR1 MDHEN, CDR2 SYDVKM. The CDR3 spans 16 residues. CDR3 amino acids: CASSLGSLLAKNIQYF. Here the CDR3 DNA reads TGTGCCAGCAGTTTGGGCAGCCTTTTAGCCAAAAACATTCAGTACTTC. Complete variable domain (other parts from reference TRBV28 and TRBJ2-4): DVKVTQSSRYLVKRTGEKVFLECVQDMDHENMFWYRQDPGLGLRLIYFSYDVKMKEKGDIPEGYSVSREKKERFSLILESASTNQTSMYLCASSLGSLLAKNIQYFGAGTRLSVL.

At least ten counts were recorded for this clonotype. The chain joins TRBV11-2 to TRBJ1-1; no clear D gene. The CDR3 contains 13 residues. Deletions cut 0 bases from V and 1 base from J, with 3 bases between. Looked up from germline, CDR1 is SGHAT and CDR2 is FQNNGV. The CDR3 loop is CASSLDENTEAFF. The DNA for the CDR3 is TGTGCCAGCAGCTTAGATGAGAACACTGAAGCTTTCTTT.

This clonotype was seen ten or more times. The gene calls are TRBV7-9 and TRBJ1-2, with 9 bases that match TRBD1. V lost 5 bases, J lost 5 bases, and 6 bases stayed unmatched. The germline CDR1 and CDR2 sequences are SEHNR and FQNEAQ (reference sequence). CDR3 length equals 14 residues. The CDR3: CASSPGTGYYGYTF. The CDR3 DNA sequence: TGTGCCAGCAGCCCGGGGACAGGGTATTATGGCTACACCTTC.

This clonotype was counted only a few times. Written as DNA, the CDR3 is TGTGCCAGCACTCACGGGACTAGCGGGTTACCTACTAGCACAGATACGCAGTATTTT. Translated: CASTHGTSGLPTSTDTQYF. The V call is TRBV21-1, the J call TRBJ2-3; TRBD2 reflects the table's D call only, with no check against the DNA. TRBV21-1 is shown as a pseudogene. The CDR3 is 19 amino acids.

This clonotype showed up just a few times. The rearrangement links TRBV9 to TRBJ2-1, with 7 nucleotides matching TRBD1. The germline gives CDR1 SGDLS, CDR2 YYNGEE. This CDR3 is 14 amino acids long. The V gene end was trimmed by 2 bases and the J gene end by 3 bases; junction bases not matched to a gene: 2. CDR3 DNA: TGTGCCAGCAGCGTCGGGACAGTCTACAATGAGCAGTTCTTC. The encoded protein is CASSVGTVYNEQFF.

This clonotype was found many times. The CDR3 bases are TGTGCCAGCAGCTTCCGAATAGAGACCCAGTACTTC. Translating gives CASSFRIETQYF. This chain joins TRBV7-9 and TRBJ2-5; D call uncertain. The CDR3 spans 12 residues. The V end lost 3 bases, the J end lost 4 bases, and 6 bases lay between the germline ends. The germline gives CDR1 SEHNR, CDR2 FQNEAQ (reference sequence).

This clonotype was recorded many times. The V gene is TRBV12-3 or TRBV12-4, the J gene TRBJ2-1; 11 nucleotides line up with TRBD2. Trimming at V came to 5 bases and at J to 1 base, leaving 7 bases not matched to a gene. This CDR3 comprises 17 residues. CDR3 sequence (DNA): TGTGCCAGCAGTCCTACTGCTAGCGGGGGGTCCTACAATGAGCAGTTCTTC. Translating gives CASSPTASGGSYNEQFF.

This chain uses TRBV6-1 with TRBJ2-7; D is ambiguous. In germline, CDR1 is MNHNS, CDR2 SASEGT. This CDR3 comprises 13 residues. V lost 5 bases to trimming and J lost 2 bases, with 10 bases between them. The CDR3: CASSLELAYEQYV. CDR3 DNA sequence: TGTGCCAGCAGTCTTGAATTGGCCTACGAGCAGTACGTC.

This clonotype occurred many times. The chain carries TRBV6-2 or TRBV6-3 and TRBJ1-4; D not resolved. The ends were cut back, 8 bases at V and 8 bases at J, with 12 bases in the middle. Per germline, CDR1 MNHEY and CDR2 SVGEGT. The CDR3 covers 12 residues. CDR3 loop: CASAPGGEKLFF. The CDR3 coding sequence is TGTGCCAGCGCTCCGGGCGGAGAAAAACTGTTTTTT.

The chain is built from TRBV12-5 and TRBJ1-1; D is ambiguous. CDR3 length equals 12 residues. V was clipped by 4 bases and J by 6 bases, with 9 bases between them. Germline V gene lookup returns CDR1 LGHNT and CDR2 FRNRAP. The CDR3 reads CASGSLVAEAFF. DNA for the CDR3: TGTGCTAGTGGTTCCTTGGTGGCTGAAGCTTTCTTT.

This clonotype was seen ten or more times. The genes are TRBV6-2 or TRBV6-3 and TRBJ2-1; D remains ambiguous. Germline assignment: CDR1 MNHEY and CDR2 SVGEGT. CDR3 length: 14 residues. Trimming removed 10 bases at V and 10 bases at J, with 23 bases between. The CDR3, as DNA: TGTGCCACTTACCCGACCTCAATCCTCGGGGAGCAGTTCTTC. This codes for CATYPTSILGEQFF.

V gene TRBV12-3 or TRBV12-4 combines with J gene TRBJ2-7; 12 bases are a match to TRBD2. The CDR3 length is 15 residues. V lost 4 bases to trimming and J lost 3 bases; unmatched junction nucleotides: 4. The CDR3 DNA reads TGTGCCAGCAGTTCTAAGACTAGCGGGGGCTACGAGCAGTACTTC. It translates to CASSSKTSGGYEQYF.

In this sample, this clonotype turned up many times. CDR3 in DNA: TGCAGTGCTAGATCCCCCACCGGGACCTGGGGTAGCAATCAGCCCCAGCATTTT. It codes for CSARSPTGTWGSNQPQHF. V and J are TRBV20-1 and TRBJ1-5; D might be TRBD1 (5 bases). CDR3 length: 18 residues. Germline CDR1 reads DFQATT; CDR2 reads SNEGSKA (reference sequence). With 2 bases removed from V and 0 bases from J, the gap between germline ends came to 20 bases.

At least ten counts were recorded for this clonotype. This chain links TRBV10-2 with TRBJ1-3, with D unresolved. Germline V gene lookup returns CDR1 WSHSY and CDR2 SAAADI. The CDR3 has 15 residues. Trimming took 10 bases from V and 0 from J, leaving 16 bases between them. This CDR3 is CATYYDENSGNTIYF. The DNA of the CDR3 is TGCGCCACATATTATGACGAGAACTCTGGAAACACCATATATTTT.

The table lists this clonotype with many counts. The chain recombines TRBV11-2 with TRBJ2-5; D possibly matches TRBD1 or TRBD2 (6 bases each). Germline assignment: CDR1 SGHAT and CDR2 FQNNGV. Between the trimmed V and J ends, which lost 5 bases and 2 bases, there was a span of 18 bases. This CDR3 spans 16 amino acids. CDR3 sequence: CASSPRGVVRQETQYF. The DNA for the CDR3 is TGTGCCAGCAGCCCGAGGGGGGTTGTCCGGCAAGAGACCCAGTACTTC. The variable domain in full, completed from reference TRBV11-2 and TRBJ2-5, reads EAGVAQSPRYKIIEKRQSVAFWCNPISGHATLYWYQQILGQGPKLLIQFQNNGVVDDSQLPKDRFSAERLKGVDSTLKIQPAKLEDSAVYLCASSPRGVVRQETQYFGPGTRLLVL.

This clonotype occurred many times. J is TRBJ2-1 and V is TRBV5-1; 8 nucleotides align to TRBD1. This CDR3 comprises 14 residues. CDR1 is SGHRS and CDR2 is YFSETQ in the germline V gene. After removal of 4 bases from V and 5 bases from J, the junction contained 5 bases not matched to a gene. CDR3 region: CASSDGQGNNEQFF. CDR3 bases: TGCGCCAGCAGCGACGGACAGGGCAACAATGAGCAGTTCTTC.

This chain connects TRBV11-2 to TRBJ1-1; D is perhaps TRBD1 (6 bases). Germline-derived CDR1 and CDR2 are SGHAT and FQNNGV. The CDR3 runs 12 residues. V lost 0 bases, J lost 10 bases, and 9 bases lay in between. CDR3 loop: CASSLDRGRAFF. The CDR3 DNA follows: TGTGCCAGCAGCTTAGACAGGGGACGAGCTTTCTTT.

Only a few counts were recorded for this clonotype. The genes are TRBV7-9 and TRBJ1-2; D is unclear. Trimming removed 5 bases from V and 5 bases from J, with 15 bases in between. Germline CDR1 SEHNR, CDR2 FQNEAQ (reference sequence). The CDR3 totals 14 residues. DNA for the CDR3: TGTGCCAGCAGCCGTTCGTCAGGCTTTTATGGCTACACCTTC. It translates to CASSRSSGFYGYTF. Variable domain in full (rest from reference TRBV7-9 and TRBJ1-2): DTGVSQNPRHKITKRGQNVTFRCDPISEHNRLYWYRQTLGQGPEFLTYFQNEAQLEKSRLLSDRFSAERPKGSFSTLEIQRTEQGDSAMYLCASSRSSGFYGYTFGSGTRLTVV.

This clonotype showed up many times. The rearrangement uses TRBV4-1 and TRBJ2-3; D is ambiguous. Deletions cut 3 bases from V and 3 bases from J, with 7 bases between. The CDR3 totals 13 residues. Germline V gene data show CDR1 as MGHRA and CDR2 as YSYEKL. For the CDR3, the DNA is TGCGCCAGCAGCCACACTTATACAGATACGCAGTATTTT. Translation gives CASSHTYTDTQYF.

The sample holds many counts of this clonotype. The rearrangement links TRBV5-5 to TRBJ2-7; D gene uncertain. Germline V gene sequence: CDR1 SGHKS, CDR2 YYEKEE (reference sequence). Deletions cut 4 bases from V and 3 bases from J, with 8 bases between. There are 12 residues in the CDR3. Written as DNA, the CDR3 is TGTGCCAGCAGCGTAGACGGCTACGAGCAGTACTTC. Protein: CASSVDGYEQYF.

The sample holds a few counts of this clonotype. V gene TRBV3-1 combines with J gene TRBJ1-1, with a tentative D call TRBD1 (5 bases). Germline loops: CDR1 LGHDT, CDR2 YNNKEL (reference sequence). CDR3 length equals 13 residues. V gave up 11 bases and J gave up 4 bases, with 17 bases separating them. The CDR3 spells CAAGAGAGTEAFF. The CDR3 DNA reads TGTGCCGCTGGGGCTGGGGCCGGCACTGAAGCTTTCTTT.

This clonotype was picked up many times. The chain uses TRBV7-2 and TRBJ2-1, with D unclear. Germline assignment: CDR1 SGHTA and CDR2 FQGNSA. The CDR3 contains 13 residues. Deletions cut 3 bases from V and 6 bases from J, with 9 bases between. In DNA form, the CDR3 reads TGTGCCAGCAGCTTGGCCGGGCGCAATGAGCAGTTCTTC. Translated, it gives CASSLAGRNEQFF. Full variable domain (missing parts from reference TRBV7-2 and TRBJ2-1): GAGVSQSPSNKVTEKGKDVELRCDPISGHTALYWYRQSLGQGLEFLIYFQGNSAPDKSGLPSDRFSAERTGGSVSTLTIQRTQQEDSAVYLCASSLAGRNEQFFGPGTRLTVL.

This clonotype was recorded a few times. The J gene is TRBJ2-3, the V gene TRBV28, with D tentatively TRBD1 (6 bases). Germline CDR1 reads MDHEN; CDR2 reads SYDVKM. This CDR3 has 16 residues. With 4 bases removed from V and 2 bases from J, the gap between germline ends came to 16 bases. The CDR3, as DNA: TGTGCCAGCAGTTCCCCATGGACAGATGCCACAGATACGCAGTATTTT. Its protein product is CASSSPWTDATDTQYF.

This clonotype has a handful of counts. The V and J genes are TRBV6-2 or TRBV6-3 and TRBJ1-5, with TRBD1 as a possible D gene (6 bases). The CDR3 has 16 amino acids. With 3 bases removed from V and 2 bases from J, the gap between germline ends came to 14 bases. Per the germline V gene, CDR1 is MNHEY and CDR2 is SVGEGT. The CDR3 spells CASSYVSGVGNQPQHF. CDR3 in DNA: TGTGCCAGCAGTTATGTGTCAGGGGTCGGCAATCAGCCCCAGCATTTT.

The chain uses TRBV12-3 or TRBV12-4 and TRBJ2-4, with a weak D call TRBD1 (6 bases). Trimming cost V 4 bases and J 0 bases, with 16 bases left between them. The CDR3 runs 17 residues. The CDR3 loop is CASSSPRQDLAKNIQYF. The CDR3 nucleotides are TGTGCCAGCAGTTCACCCCGACAGGACTTAGCCAAAAACATTCAGTACTTC.

This clonotype was detected many times. The V call is TRBV7-2, the J call TRBJ2-1; 10 bases map to TRBD2. Germline assignment: CDR1 SGHTA and CDR2 FQGNSA. CDR3 size: 16 residues. Losses at the gene ends were 3 bases for V and 6 bases for J; bases not matched to a gene: 8. The CDR3 sequence: CASSFWGLARPNEQFF. CDR3 nucleotides: TGTGCCAGCAGCTTCTGGGGACTAGCGCGCCCCAATGAGCAGTTCTTC.